The clone carrying this T cell receptor beta chain was observed a handful of times. These data come from a study of T cells after yellow fever vaccination. MiXCR was run by TCRdb on the 5' RACE reads, yielding one entry per CDR3 protein. The sample lists around 340,000 distinct CDR3 sequences; around 13% were seen once. The material sequenced was CD4+ T cells sorted from PBMCs, taken 15 days after the yellow fever booster vaccination. The receptor comes from a man aged 18-30 years who received the YFV17D yellow fever vaccine.

As DNA, the CDR3 is TGTGCCAGCAGCTTAACCGGGACAGCCCCCTACAATGAGCAGTTCTTC. It yields the protein CASSLTGTAPYNEQFF. V gene TRBV7-2 combines with J gene TRBJ2-1, with TRBD1 matching 7 bases. This CDR3 has 16 residues. V dropped 2 bases and J dropped 2; count of bases not matched to a gene: 6. In germline, CDR1 is SGHTA, CDR2 FQGNSA.